The TCR beta chain under discussion was sequenced for a study of shared clonotypes between healthy human individuals. Overall study: Three plates were used per donor for CD4 naive, three for CD4 memory, two for CD8 naive and one for CD8 memory.

On this clone: Antigen unknown. In the same sample, other DNA sequences code for this CDR3.

In the source study's methods: In the immunoSEQ data, sequences were junction-only and lacked quality scores, so filtering differed. The table came from immunoSEQ multiplex PCR; TCRdb's copy has only in-frame clones and leaves some out. The D gene and trimming were derived from the DNA, and the V and J assignments and clone size from that table. The table has roughly 1,000,000 clones, more than 75% seen once; the top ten hold under 0.6%. With 4 bases removed from V and 0 bases from J, the gap between germline ends came to 7 bases. The CDR3 is 14 amino acids. Germline CDR1 is MNHNY and CDR2 is SVGAGI (reference sequence). Regarding the study as a whole: Among the subsets, naive ones generally showed larger estimated richness than memory ones.

The specimen was memory CD4+ T cells from PBMCs. Documented subset: CD45RA-negative fraction. The receptor comes from a young man in good health. Some clones in this sample may be carry-over from other donors' samples. This chain connects TRBV6-6 to TRBJ1-5, with D unresolved. CDR3 sequence (DNA): TGTGCCAGCAGTTCCGGCTATAGCAATCAGCCCCAGCATTTT. Amino acid sequence: CASSSGYSNQPQHF.